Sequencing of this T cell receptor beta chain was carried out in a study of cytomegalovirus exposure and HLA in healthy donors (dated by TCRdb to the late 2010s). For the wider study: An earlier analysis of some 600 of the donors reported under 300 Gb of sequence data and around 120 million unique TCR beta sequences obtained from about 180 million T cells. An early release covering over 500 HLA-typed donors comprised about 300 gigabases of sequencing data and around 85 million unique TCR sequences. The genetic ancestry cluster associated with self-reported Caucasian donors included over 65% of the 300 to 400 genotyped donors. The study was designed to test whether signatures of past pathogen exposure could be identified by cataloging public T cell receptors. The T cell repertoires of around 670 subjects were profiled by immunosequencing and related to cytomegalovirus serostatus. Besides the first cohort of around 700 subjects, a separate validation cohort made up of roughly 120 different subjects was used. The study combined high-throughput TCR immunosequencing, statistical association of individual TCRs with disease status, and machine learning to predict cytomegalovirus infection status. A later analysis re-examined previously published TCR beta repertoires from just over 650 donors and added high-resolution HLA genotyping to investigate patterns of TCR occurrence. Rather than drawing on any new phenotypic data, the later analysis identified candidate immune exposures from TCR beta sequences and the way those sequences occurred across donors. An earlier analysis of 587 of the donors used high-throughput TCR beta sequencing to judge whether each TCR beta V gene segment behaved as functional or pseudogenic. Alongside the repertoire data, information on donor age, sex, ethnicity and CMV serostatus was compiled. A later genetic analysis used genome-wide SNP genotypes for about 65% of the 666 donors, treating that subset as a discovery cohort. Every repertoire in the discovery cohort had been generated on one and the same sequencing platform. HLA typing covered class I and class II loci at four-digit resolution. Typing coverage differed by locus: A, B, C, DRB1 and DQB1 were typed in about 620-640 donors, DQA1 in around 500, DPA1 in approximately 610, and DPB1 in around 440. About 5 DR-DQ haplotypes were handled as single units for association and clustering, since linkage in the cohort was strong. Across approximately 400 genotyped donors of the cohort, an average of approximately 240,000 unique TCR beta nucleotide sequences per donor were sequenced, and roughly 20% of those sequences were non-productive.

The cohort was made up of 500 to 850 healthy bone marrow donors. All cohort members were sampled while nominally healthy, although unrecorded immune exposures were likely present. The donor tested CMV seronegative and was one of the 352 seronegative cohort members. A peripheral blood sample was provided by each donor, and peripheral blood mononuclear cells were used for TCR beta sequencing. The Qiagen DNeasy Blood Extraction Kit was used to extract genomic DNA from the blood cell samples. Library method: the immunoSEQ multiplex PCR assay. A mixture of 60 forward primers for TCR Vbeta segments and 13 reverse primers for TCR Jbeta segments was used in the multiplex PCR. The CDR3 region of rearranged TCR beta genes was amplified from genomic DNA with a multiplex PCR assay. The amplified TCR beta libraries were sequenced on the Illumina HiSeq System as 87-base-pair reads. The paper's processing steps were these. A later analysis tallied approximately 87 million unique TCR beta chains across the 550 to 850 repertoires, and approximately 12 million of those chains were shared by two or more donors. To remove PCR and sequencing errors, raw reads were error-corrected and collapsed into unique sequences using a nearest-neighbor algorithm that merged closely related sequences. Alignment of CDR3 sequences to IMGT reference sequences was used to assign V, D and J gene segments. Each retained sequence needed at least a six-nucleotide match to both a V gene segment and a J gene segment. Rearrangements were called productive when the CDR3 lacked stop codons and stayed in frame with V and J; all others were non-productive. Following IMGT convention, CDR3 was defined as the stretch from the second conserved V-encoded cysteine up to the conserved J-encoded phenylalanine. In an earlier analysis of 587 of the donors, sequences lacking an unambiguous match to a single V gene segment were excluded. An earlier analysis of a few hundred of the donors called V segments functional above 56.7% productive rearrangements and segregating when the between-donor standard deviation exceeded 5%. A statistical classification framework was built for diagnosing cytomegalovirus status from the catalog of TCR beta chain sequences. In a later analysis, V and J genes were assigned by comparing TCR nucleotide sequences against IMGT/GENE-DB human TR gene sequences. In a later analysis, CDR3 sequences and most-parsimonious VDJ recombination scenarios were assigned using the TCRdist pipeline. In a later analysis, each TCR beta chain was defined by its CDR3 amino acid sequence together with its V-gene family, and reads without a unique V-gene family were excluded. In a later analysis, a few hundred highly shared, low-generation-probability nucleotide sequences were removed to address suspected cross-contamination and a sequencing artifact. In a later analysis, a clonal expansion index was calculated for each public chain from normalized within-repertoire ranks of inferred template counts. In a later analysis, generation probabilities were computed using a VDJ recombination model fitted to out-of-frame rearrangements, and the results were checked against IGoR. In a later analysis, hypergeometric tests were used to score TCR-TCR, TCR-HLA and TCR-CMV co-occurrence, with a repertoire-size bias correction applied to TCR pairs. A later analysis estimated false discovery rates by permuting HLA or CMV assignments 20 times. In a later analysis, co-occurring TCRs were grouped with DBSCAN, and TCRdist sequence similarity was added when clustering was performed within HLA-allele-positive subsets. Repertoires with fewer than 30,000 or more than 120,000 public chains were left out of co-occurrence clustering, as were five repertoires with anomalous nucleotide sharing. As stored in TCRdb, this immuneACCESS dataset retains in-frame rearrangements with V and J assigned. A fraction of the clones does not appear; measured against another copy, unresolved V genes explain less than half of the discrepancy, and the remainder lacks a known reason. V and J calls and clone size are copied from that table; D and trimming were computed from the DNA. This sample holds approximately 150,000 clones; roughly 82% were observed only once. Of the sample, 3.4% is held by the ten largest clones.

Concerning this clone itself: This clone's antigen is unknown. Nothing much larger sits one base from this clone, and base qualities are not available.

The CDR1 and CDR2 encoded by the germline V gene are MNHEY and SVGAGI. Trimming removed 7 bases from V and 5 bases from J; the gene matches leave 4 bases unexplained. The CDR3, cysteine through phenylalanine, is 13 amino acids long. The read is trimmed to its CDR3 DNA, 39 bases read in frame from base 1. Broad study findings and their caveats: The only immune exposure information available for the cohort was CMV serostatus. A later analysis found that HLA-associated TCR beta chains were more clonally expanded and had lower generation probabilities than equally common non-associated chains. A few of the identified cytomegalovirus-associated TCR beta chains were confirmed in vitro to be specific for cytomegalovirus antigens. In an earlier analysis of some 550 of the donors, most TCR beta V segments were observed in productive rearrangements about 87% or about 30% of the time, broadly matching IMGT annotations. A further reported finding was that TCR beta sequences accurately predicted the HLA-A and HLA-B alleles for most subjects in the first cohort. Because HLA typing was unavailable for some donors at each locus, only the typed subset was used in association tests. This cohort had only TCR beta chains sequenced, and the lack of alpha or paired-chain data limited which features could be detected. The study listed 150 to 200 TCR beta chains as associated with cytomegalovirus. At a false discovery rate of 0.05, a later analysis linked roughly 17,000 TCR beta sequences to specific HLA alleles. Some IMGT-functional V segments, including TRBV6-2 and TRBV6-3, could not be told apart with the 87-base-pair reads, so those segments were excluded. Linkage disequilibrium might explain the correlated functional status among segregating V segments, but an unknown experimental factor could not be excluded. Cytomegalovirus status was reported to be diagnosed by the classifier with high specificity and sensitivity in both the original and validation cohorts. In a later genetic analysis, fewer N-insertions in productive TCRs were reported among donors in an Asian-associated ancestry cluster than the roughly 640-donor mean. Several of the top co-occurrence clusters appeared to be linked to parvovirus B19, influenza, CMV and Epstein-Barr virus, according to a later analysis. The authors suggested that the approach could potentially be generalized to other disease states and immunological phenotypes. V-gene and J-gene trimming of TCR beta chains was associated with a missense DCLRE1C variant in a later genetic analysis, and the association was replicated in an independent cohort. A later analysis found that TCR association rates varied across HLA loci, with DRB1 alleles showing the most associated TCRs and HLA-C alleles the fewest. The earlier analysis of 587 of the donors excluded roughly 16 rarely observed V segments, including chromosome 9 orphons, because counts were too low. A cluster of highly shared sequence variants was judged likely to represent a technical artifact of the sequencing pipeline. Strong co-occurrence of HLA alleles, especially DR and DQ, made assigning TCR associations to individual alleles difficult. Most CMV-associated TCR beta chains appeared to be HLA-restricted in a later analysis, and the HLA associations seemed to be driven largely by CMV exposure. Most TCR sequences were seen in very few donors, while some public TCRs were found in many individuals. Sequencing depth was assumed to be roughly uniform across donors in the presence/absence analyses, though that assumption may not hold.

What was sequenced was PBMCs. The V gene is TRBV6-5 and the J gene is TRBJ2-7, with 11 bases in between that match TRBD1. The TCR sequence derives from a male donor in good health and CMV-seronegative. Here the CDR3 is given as CASTRTGGDEQYF. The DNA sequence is TGTGCCAGCACCCGGACAGGGGGCGACGAGCAGTACTTC.